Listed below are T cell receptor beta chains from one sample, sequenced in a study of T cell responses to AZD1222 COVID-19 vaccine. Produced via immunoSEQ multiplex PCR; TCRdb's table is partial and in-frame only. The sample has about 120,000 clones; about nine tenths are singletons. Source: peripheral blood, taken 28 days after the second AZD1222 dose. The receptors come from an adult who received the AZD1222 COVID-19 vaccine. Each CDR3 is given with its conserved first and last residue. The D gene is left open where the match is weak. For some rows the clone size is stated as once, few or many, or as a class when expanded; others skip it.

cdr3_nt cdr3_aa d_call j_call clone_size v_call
TGTGCCTGGAGTACCGGACAGACAGATACGCAGTATTTT CAWSTGQTDTQYF NA TRBJ2-3 NA TRBV30
TGTGCCAGCAGTACAACGAGGAACGGTGAGCAGTTCTTC CASSTTRNGEQFF NA TRBJ2-1 NA TRBV12-3/TRBV12-4
TGTGCCAGCAGCCCCCAATCGGGGATGAACACTGAAGCTTTCTTT CASSPQSGMNTEAFF NA TRBJ1-1 NA TRBV4-2
TGTGCCACCAGTGATCCTACAGGGAGGGGCACAGATACGCAGTATTTT CATSDPTGRGTDTQYF NA TRBJ2-3 NA TRBV24-1
TGTGCCACCCGGGGGTCCCTCGGTAATGAAAAACTGTTTTTT CATRGSLGNEKLFF NA TRBJ1-4 NA TRBV6-5
TGTGCCAGCAGTTTGAGCGGGACAGGGGCTTCAAGCGGGAATCAGCCCCAGCATTTT CASSLSGTGASSGNQPQHF TRBD1 TRBJ1-5 NA TRBV27
TGTGCCAGCAGCCAAGTCCCCTGGACTAGCGGGGTTTCAAACATTCAGTACTTC CASSQVPWTSGVSNIQYF TRBD2 TRBJ2-4 NA TRBV14
TGTGCCAGCAGCATCGGACAGGATCAGCCCCAGCATTTT CASSIGQDQPQHF TRBD1 TRBJ1-5 NA TRBV12-3/TRBV12-4
TGCGCCAGCAGCAGGGAGGGGATTAATGAAAAACTGTTTTTT CASSREGINEKLFF NA TRBJ1-4 NA TRBV5-1
TGCGCCAGCAGCTTGACAGGTCTTCGTGCGGATACGCAGTATTTT CASSLTGLRADTQYF NA TRBJ2-3 NA TRBV5-1
TGCGCCAGCAGCCTGACGGGGGCCCCTCGGGGGTACGAGCAGTACTTC CASSLTGAPRGYEQYF NA TRBJ2-7 NA TRBV5-1
TGTGCCAGCTCGACCGAGGGGGCCGGGGGCGAAGCCGGGGAGCTGTTTTTT CASSTEGAGGEAGELFF NA TRBJ2-2 NA TRBV21-1
TGTGCCAGCAGTCCCCACAATCAGCCCCAGCATTTT CASSPHNQPQHF NA TRBJ1-5 once TRBV27
TGTGCCAGCAGCTTAAGCGGGGTCCGAGACAATGAGCAGTTCTTC CASSLSGVRDNEQFF NA TRBJ2-1 NA TRBV7-3
TGTGCCAGCAGCAAGTGGGACAGGGGGGCCTATCAGCCCCAGCATTTT CASSKWDRGAYQPQHF NA TRBJ1-5 once TRBV21-1
TGTGCCAGCAGCCCCGCGGTTAGCTCCTACGAGCAGTACTTC CASSPAVSSYEQYF NA TRBJ2-7 few TRBV5-5
TGTGCCAGCAGCCAAGTGGCAGGGGGACTCTACAATGAGCAGTTCTTC CASSQVAGGLYNEQFF NA TRBJ2-1 NA TRBV14
TGTGCCAGCAGCTTGGGACGGGGGATCGGTGAAGCTTTCTTT CASSLGRGIGEAFF NA TRBJ1-1 NA TRBV5-8
TGTGCCAGCAGTGTAGGCAACTCCTTGGGGAACTATGGCTACACCTTC CASSVGNSLGNYGYTF NA TRBJ1-2 NA TRBV27
TGTGCCAGCAGTCGGTTTGAAAGACTAGCAGCCCACAATGAGCAGTTCTTC CASSRFERLAAHNEQFF TRBD2 TRBJ2-1 NA TRBV6-6
TGTGCCAGCAGCTTGGATCGGGGGTACTATGGCTACACCTTC CASSLDRGYYGYTF NA TRBJ1-2 NA TRBV5-6
TGTGCCAGCAGCATAGCCTACGAGCAGTACTTC CASSIAYEQYF NA TRBJ2-7 NA TRBV6-5
TGTGCCAGCAGTGTTGAAGGTACCTATGGCTACACCTTC CASSVEGTYGYTF NA TRBJ1-2 NA TRBV2
TGTGCCAGCCGACGAGACTCCTCCTACAATGAGCAGTTCTTC CASRRDSSYNEQFF NA TRBJ2-1 NA TRBV18
TGTGCCAGCAGCCTGATTCGGATGTTTGGAAGATGGTACACTGAAGCTTTCTTT CASSLIRMFGRWYTEAFF NA TRBJ1-1 NA TRBV5-7
TGTGCCATCAGTGAAGGGGGGGACCCGAATTCACCCCTCCACTTT CAISEGGDPNSPLHF NA TRBJ1-6 NA TRBV10-3
TGCGCCAGCAGCCTGGAATCGAACACCGGGGAGCTGTTTTTT CASSLESNTGELFF NA TRBJ2-2 NA TRBV4-3
TGTGCCAGCAGCAACAGGGGGAGCGGGGAGCTGTTTTTT CASSNRGSGELFF TRBD1 TRBJ2-2 NA TRBV7-8
TGTGCCAGCACCTTACCGATTACATCGGAAGCTTTCTTT CASTLPITSEAFF NA TRBJ1-1 NA TRBV7-2
TGTGCCAGCTCGCTCGACAGGGCCCTCTCCTACGAGCAGTACTTC CASSLDRALSYEQYF TRBD1 TRBJ2-7 NA TRBV18
TGTGCCAGCAGTGTACAGGGCTTGTCTGGAAACACCATATATTTT CASSVQGLSGNTIYF NA TRBJ1-3 NA TRBV28
TGTGCCAGCTCACCGGGCAGCAATCAGCCCCAGCATTTT CASSPGSNQPQHF NA TRBJ1-5 once TRBV18
TGCGCCAGCAGCCAAGATTCAGCGCGGGGCCCCTACAATGAGCAGTTCTTC CASSQDSARGPYNEQFF NA TRBJ2-1 NA TRBV4-3
TGTGCCAGCAGCCAAGTGGTGAGCCAAGAGACCCAGTACTTC CASSQVVSQETQYF NA TRBJ2-5 few TRBV3-1/TRBV3-2
TGTGCCAGCAGTCCTTCAGGGGGATATCAGCCCCAGCATTTT CASSPSGGYQPQHF TRBD1 TRBJ1-5 NA TRBV6-5
TGCGCCAGCAGTCAATCAAGGGATCCCTCTTCTATGAACACTGAAGCTTTCTTT CASSQSRDPSSMNTEAFF NA TRBJ1-1 NA TRBV23-1
TGTGCCAGCTCACCAATTTTCACGACAGGCACTGAAGCTTTCTTT CASSPIFTTGTEAFF NA TRBJ1-1 NA TRBV18
TGTGCCAGCAGCCCAAGGGGGATAGCACCCCTCCACTTT CASSPRGIAPLHF NA TRBJ1-6 few TRBV7-2
TGCAGCGTTACTGTTCAGGGGGCGCAGGATCAGCCCCAGCATTTT CSVTVQGAQDQPQHF TRBD1 TRBJ1-5 NA TRBV29-1
TGTGCCAGCAGCCAAGATTGGACGCTCAGCACAGATACGCAGTATTTT CASSQDWTLSTDTQYF NA TRBJ2-3 once TRBV14
TGTGCCAGCAGTCGACAGGGAAGGGCTACCGGGGAGCTGTTTTTT CASSRQGRATGELFF TRBD1 TRBJ2-2 NA TRBV6-5
TGCGCCAGCAGCCGGGGGAGACCACCCCTCCACTTT CASSRGRPPLHF NA TRBJ1-6 few TRBV4-3
TGCAGCGTTGGGGGGATCGATGGCTACACCTTC CSVGGIDGYTF NA TRBJ1-2 NA TRBV29-1
TGTGCCAGCAGTTTAGACAGGAATCGGCCCAACGTCCTGACTTTC CASSLDRNRPNVLTF NA TRBJ2-6 NA TRBV2
TGTGCCAGCAGTACCTCCGGGACTAGCGGGGGGAAGTACAATGAGCAGTTCTTC CASSTSGTSGGKYNEQFF TRBD2 TRBJ2-1 NA TRBV27